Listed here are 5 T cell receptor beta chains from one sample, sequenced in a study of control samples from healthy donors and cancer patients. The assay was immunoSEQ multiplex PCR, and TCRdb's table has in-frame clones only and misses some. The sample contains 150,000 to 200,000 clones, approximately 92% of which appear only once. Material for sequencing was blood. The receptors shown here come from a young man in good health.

The CDR3 DNA reads as TGTGCCAGCAGCTTAAGCGGGGGGCATTACAATGAGCAGTTCTTC. This gives the protein CASSLSGGHYNEQFF. J is TRBJ2-1 and V is TRBV7-2, with 9 positions matching TRBD2. Germline CDR1 and CDR2: SGHTA and FQGNSA. V shed 2 bases and J 4 bases; nucleotides not matched to a gene: 3. The CDR3 runs 15 residues.

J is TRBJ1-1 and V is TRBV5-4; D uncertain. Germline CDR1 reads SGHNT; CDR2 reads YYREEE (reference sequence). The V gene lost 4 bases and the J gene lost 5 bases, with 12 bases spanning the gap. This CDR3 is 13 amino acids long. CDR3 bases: TGTGCCAGCAGCGTTGACCTCAGGACTGAAGCTTTCTTT. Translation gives CASSVDLRTEAFF.

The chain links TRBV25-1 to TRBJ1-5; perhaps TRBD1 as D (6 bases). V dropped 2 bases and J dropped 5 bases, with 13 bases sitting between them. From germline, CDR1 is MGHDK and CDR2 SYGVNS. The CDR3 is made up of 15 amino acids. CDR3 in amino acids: CASSETGWKDQPQHF. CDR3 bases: TGTGCCAGCAGTGAAACAGGGTGGAAGGATCAGCCCCAGCATTTT.

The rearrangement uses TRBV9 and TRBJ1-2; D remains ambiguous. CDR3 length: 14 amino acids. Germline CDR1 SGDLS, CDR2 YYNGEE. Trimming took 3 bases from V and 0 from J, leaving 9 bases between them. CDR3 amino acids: CASSEAPSNYGYTF. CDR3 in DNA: TGTGCCAGCAGCGAGGCCCCCTCTAACTATGGCTACACCTTC.

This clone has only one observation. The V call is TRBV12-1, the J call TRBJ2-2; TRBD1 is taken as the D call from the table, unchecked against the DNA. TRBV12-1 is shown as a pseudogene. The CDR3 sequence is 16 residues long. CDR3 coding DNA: TGTGCCAGCCCTCTTTTGACAGGGGGACGCACCGGGGAGCTGTTTTTT. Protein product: CASPLLTGGRTGELFF.